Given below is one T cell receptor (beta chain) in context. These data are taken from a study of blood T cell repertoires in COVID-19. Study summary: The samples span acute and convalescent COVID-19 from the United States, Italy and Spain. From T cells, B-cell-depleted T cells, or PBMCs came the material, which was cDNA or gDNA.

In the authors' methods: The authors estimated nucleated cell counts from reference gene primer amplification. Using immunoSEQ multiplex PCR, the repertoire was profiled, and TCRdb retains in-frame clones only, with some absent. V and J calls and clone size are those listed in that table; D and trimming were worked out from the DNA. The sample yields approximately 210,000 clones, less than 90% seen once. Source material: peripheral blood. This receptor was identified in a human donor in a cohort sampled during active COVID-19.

Written as DNA, the CDR3 is TGTGCCAGCAGTGAAGCGGGGACATTTTCACCCCTCCACTTT. It specifies CASSEAGTFSPLHF. The genes are TRBV6-1 and TRBJ1-6, with D possibly being TRBD1 (6 bases). Trimming pared 0 bases from V and 9 bases from J, leaving 9 bases between. Germline values: CDR1 MNHNS, CDR2 SASEGT. The CDR3 covers 14 residues.